This TCR beta chain appears in the sequencing data of a study of brain T cells in children with intractable seizures. Germline-derived CDR1 and CDR2 are SQVTM and ANQGSEA. This CDR3 is built from 10 residues. Deletions cut 4 bases from V and 7 bases from J, with 5 bases between. Some clones are missing from TCRdb's copy, which holds only in-frame ones; the method was immunoSEQ multiplex PCR. The sample contains roughly 110,000 clones, 85% to 95% of which appear only once. At least one anti-epileptic drug was given before surgery. This clonotype originated in a boy younger than two with hemimegalencephaly and intractable seizures. V usage is TRBV29-1 and J usage is TRBJ2-1; no firm D call. The sample here was peripheral blood, taken at surgery. CDR3 sequence: CSVAQNEQFF. The DNA of the CDR3 is TGCAGCGTTGCCCAGAATGAGCAGTTCTTC.